This T cell receptor beta chain came from a study of blood T cell repertoires in COVID-19. Turning to the study itself: Sites across the United States, Italy and Spain contributed samples from acute and convalescent COVID-19. PBMCs, B-cell-depleted T cells, or T cells were the source of the cDNA or gDNA that made up the material.

In the source study's methods: Estimated nucleated cell counts came from reference gene primer amplification. Assay used: immunoSEQ multiplex PCR; TCRdb lists only in-frame clones, some missing. The DNA gave D and trimming, while V, J and clone size come from that table. The data hold 100,000 to 150,000 clones, with around 89% observed a single time. Germline V lookup: CDR1 LGHDT, CDR2 YNNKEL (reference sequence). Trimming shortened V by 4 bases and J by 0 bases, and 6 bases separated the two germline ends. This CDR3 contains 13 residues. The chain is built from TRBV3-1 (or the pseudogene TRBV3-2) and TRBJ1-2, with D perhaps TRBD1 (5 bases). The TCR was taken from a man aged 55 to 70 with COVID-19, enrolled during active disease. Sequenced sample: peripheral blood. The CDR3 DNA is TGTGCCAGCAGCCGACAGACTAACTATGGCTACACCTTC. Translating it yields CASSRQTNYGYTF.